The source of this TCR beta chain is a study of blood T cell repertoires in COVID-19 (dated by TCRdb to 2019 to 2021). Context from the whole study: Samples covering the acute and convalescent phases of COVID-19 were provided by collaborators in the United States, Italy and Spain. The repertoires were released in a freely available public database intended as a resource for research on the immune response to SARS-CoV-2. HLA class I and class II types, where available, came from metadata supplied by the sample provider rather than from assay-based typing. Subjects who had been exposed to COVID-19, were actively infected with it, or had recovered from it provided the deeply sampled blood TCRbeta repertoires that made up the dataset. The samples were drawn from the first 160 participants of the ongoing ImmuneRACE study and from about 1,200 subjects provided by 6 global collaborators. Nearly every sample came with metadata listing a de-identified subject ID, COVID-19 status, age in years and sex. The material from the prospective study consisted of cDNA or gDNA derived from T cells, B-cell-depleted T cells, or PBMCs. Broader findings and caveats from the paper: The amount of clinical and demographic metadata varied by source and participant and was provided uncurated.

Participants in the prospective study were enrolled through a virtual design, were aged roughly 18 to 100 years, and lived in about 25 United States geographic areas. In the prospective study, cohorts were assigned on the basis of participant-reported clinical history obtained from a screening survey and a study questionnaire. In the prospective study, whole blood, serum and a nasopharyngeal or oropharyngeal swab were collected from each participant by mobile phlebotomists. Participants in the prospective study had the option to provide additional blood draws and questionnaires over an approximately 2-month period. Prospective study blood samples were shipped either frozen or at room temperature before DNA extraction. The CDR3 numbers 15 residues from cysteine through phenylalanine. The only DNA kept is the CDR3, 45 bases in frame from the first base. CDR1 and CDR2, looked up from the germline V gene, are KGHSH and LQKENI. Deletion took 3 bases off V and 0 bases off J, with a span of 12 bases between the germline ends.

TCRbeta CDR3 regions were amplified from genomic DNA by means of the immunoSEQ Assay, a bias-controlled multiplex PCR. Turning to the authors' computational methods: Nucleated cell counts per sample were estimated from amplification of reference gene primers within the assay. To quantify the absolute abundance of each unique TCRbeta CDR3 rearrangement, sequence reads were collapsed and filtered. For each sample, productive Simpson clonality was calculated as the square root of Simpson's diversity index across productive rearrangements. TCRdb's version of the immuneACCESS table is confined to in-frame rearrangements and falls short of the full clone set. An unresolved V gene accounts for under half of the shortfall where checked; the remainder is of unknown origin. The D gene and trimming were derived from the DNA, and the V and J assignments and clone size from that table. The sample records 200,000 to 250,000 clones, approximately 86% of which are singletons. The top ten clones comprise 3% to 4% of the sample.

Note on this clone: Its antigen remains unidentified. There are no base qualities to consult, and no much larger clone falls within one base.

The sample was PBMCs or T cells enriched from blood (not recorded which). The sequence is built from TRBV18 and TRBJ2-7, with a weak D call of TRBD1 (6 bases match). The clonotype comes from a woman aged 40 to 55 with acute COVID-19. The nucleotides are TGTGCCAGCTCACCCACAGGGTCGAGCTCCTACGAGCAGTACTTC. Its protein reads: CASSPTGSSSYEQYF.